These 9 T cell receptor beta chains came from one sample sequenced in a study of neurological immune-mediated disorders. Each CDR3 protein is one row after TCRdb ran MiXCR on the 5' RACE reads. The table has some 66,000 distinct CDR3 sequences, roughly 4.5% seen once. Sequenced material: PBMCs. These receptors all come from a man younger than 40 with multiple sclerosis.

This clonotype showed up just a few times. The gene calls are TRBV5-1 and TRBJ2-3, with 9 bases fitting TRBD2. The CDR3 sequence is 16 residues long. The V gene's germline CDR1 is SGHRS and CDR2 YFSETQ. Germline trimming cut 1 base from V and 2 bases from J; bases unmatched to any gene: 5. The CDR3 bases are TGCGCCAGCAGCTTGCCACAGCGGGGGGTCACAGATACGCAGTATTTT. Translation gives CASSLPQRGVTDTQYF. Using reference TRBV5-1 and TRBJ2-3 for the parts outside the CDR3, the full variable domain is KAGVTQTPRYLIKTRGQQVTLSCSPISGHRSVSWYQQTPGQGLQFLFEYFSETQRNKGNFPGRFSGRQFSNSRSEMNVSTLELGDSALYLCASSLPQRGVTDTQYFGPGTRLTVL.

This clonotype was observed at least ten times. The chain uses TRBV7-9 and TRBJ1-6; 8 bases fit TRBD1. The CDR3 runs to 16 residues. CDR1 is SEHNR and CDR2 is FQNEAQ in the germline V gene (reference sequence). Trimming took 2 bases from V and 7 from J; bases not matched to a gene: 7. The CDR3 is CASSLNRGSTNSPLHF. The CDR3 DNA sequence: TGTGCCAGCAGCTTAAACAGGGGGAGTACGAATTCACCCCTCCACTTT.

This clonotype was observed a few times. The CDR3, as DNA: TGCAGTGCTAGAGGGGACAGGGAAATAGATACGCAGTATTTT. Protein product: CSARGDREIDTQYF. The rearrangement joins TRBV20-1 to TRBJ2-3, with TRBD1 identical over 9 bases. The CDR3 has 14 amino acids. Trimming took 1 base from V and 5 from J; bases not matched to a gene: 4. The germline gives CDR1 DFQATT, CDR2 SNEGSKA (reference sequence).

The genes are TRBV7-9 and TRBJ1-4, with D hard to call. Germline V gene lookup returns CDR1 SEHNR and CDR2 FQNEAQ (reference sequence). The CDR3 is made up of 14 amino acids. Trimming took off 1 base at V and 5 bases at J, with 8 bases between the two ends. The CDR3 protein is CASSLGEFNEKLFF. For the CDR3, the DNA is TGTGCCAGCAGCTTAGGGGAGTTCAATGAAAAACTGTTTTTT.

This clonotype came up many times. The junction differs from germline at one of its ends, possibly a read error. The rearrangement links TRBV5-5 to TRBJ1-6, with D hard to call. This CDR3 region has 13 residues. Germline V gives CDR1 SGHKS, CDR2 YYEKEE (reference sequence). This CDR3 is CASSLRYTSPLHF. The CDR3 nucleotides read TGTGCCAGCAGCTTGAGGTATACTTCACCCCTCCACTTT.

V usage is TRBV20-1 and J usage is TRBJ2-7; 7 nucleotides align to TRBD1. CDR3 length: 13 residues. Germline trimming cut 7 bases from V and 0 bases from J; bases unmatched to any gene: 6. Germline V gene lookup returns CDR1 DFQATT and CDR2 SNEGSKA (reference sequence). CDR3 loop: CSGIRTGSYEQYF. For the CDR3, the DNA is TGCAGTGGGATTAGGACAGGCTCCTACGAGCAGTACTTC.

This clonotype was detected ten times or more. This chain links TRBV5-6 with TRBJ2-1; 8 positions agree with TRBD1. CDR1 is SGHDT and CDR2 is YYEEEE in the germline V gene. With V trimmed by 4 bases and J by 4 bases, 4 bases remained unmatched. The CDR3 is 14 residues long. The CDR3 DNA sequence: TGTGCCAGCAGCCGGGACAGGAAATACAATGAGCAGTTCTTC. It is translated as CASSRDRKYNEQFF. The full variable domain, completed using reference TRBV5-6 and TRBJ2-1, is DAGVTQSPTHLIKTRGQQVTLRCSPKSGHDTVSWYQQALGQGPQFIFQYYEEEERQRGNFPDRFSGHQFPNYSSELNVNALLLGDSALYLCASSRDRKYNEQFFGPGTRLTVL.

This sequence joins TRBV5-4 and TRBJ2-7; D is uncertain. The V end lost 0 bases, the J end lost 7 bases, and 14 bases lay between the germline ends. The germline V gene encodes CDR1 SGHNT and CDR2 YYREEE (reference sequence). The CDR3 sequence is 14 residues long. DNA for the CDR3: TGTGCCAGCAGCTTGGGGGAAAAGAGCGCAGAGCAGTACTTC. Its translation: CASSLGEKSAEQYF. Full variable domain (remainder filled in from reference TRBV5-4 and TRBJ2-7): ETGVTQSPTHLIKTRGQQVTLRCSSQSGHNTVSWYQQALGQGPQFIFQYYREEENGRGNFPPRFSGLQFPNYSSELNVNALELDDSALYLCASSLGEKSAEQYFGPGTRLTVT.

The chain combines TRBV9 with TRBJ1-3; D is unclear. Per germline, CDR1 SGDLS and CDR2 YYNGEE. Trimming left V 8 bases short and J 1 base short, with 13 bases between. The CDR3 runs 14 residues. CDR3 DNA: TGTGCCAGTTCTAGAGAGTATTCTGGAAACACCATATATTTT. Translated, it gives CASSREYSGNTIYF.